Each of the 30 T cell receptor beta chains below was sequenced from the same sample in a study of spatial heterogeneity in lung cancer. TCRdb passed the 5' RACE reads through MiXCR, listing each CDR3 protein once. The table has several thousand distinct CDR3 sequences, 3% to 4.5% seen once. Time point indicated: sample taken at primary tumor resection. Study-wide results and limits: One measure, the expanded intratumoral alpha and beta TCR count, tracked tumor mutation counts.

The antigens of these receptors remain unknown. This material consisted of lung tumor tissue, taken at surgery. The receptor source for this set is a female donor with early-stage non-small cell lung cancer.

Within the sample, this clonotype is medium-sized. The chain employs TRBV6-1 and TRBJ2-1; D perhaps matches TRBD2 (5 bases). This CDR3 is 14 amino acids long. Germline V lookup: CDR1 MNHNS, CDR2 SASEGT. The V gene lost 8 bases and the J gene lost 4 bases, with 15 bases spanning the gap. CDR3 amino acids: CASFLATKYNEQFF. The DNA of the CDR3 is TGTGCCAGCTTTCTAGCCACCAAATACAATGAGCAGTTCTTC.

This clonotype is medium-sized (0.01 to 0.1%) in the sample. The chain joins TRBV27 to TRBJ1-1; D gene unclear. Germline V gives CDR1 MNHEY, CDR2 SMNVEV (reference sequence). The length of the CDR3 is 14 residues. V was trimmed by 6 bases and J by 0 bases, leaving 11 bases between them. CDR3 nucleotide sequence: TGTGCCAGCAGGCGAGGACGAGTGAACACTGAAGCTTTCTTT. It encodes CASRRGRVNTEAFF.

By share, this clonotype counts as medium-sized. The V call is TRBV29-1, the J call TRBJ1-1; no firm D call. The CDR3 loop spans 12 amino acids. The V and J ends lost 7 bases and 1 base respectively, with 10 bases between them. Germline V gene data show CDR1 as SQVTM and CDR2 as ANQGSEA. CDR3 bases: TGCAGCGCCCCCATAGGGAACACTGAAGCTTTCTTT. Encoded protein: CSAPIGNTEAFF. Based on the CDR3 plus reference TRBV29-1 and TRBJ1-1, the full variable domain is SAVISQKPSRDICQRGTSLTIQCQVDSQVTMMFWYRQQPGQSLTLIATANQGSEATYESGFVIDKFPISRPNLTFSTLTVSNMSPEDSSIYLCSAPIGNTEAFFGQGTRLTVV.

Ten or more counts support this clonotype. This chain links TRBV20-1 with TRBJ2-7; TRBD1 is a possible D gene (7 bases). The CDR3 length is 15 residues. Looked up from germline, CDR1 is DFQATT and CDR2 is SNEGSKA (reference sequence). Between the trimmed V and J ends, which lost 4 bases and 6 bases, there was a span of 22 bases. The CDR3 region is CSANRAKAGGLEQYF. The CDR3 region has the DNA TGCAGTGCTAATAGGGCGAAGGCAGGGGGACTCGAGCAGTACTTC.

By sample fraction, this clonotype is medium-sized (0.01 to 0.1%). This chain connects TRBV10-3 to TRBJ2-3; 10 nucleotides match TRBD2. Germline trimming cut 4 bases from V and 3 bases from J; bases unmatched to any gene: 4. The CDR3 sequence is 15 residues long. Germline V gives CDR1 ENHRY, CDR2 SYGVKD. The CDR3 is CAISGTSGPTDTQYF. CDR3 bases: TGTGCCATCAGTGGGACTAGCGGACCTACAGATACGCAGTATTTT.

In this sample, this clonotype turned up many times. Written as DNA, the CDR3 is TGTGCCAGCAGCTTGGCCGGGTCCAGCGGAAACATTCAGTACTTC. Translation gives CASSLAGSSGNIQYF. This chain joins TRBV5-5 and TRBJ2-4; D is perhaps TRBD2 (5 bases). The CDR3 is 15 residues long. Germline CDR1 reads SGHKS; CDR2 reads YYEKEE (reference sequence). V shed 0 bases and J shed 6 bases, with 13 bases lying between them.

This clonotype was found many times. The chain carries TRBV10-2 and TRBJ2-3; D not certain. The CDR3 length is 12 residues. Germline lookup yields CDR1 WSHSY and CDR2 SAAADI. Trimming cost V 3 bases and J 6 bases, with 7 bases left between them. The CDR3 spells CASSEQGDTQYF. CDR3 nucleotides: TGCGCCAGCAGTGAACAAGGGGATACGCAGTATTTT.

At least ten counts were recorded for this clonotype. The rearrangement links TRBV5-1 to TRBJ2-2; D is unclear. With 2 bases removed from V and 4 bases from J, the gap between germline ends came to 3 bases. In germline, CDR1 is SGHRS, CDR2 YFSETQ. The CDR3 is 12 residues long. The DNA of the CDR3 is TGCGCCAGCAGCTTTGCCACCGGGGAGCTGTTTTTT. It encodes CASSFATGELFF.

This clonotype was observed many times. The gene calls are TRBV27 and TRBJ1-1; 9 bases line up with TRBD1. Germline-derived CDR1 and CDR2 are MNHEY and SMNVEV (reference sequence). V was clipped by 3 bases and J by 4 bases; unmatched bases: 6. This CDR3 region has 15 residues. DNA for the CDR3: TGTGCCAGCAGTTTGTCCGGGACAGGGACCACTGAAGCTTTCTTT. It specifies CASSLSGTGTTEAFF.

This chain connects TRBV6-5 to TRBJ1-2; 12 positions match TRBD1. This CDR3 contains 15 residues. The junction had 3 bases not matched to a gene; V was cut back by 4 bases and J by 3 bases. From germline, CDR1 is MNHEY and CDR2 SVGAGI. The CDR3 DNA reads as TGTGCCAGCAGTTCTGGGACAGGGGGCGACTATGGCTACACCTTC. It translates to CASSSGTGGDYGYTF.

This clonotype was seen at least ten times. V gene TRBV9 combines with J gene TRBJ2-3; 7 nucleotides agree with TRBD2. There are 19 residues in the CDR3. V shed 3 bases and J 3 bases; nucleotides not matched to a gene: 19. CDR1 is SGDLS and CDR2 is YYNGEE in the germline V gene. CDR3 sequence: CASSEYYLADNHGTDTQYF. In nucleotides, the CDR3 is TGTGCCAGCAGCGAATACTACCTAGCGGACAACCATGGGACAGATACGCAGTATTTT.

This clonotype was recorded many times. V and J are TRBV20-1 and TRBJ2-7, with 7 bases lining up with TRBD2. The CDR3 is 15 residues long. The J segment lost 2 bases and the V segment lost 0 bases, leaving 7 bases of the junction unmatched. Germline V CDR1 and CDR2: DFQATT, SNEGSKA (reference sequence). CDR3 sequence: CSAREGGDLTYEQYF. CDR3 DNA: TGCAGTGCTAGAGAGGGGGGGGATCTTACCTACGAGCAGTACTTC.

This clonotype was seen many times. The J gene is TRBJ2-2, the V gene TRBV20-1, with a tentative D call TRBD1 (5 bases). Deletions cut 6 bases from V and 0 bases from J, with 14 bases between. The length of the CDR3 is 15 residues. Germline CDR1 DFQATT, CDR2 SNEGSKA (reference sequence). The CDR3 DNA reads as TGCAGTGCCAGAAGGCGACAGACGAACACCGGGGAGCTGTTTTTT. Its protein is CSARRRQTNTGELFF.

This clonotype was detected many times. The CDR3 reads CSARDRRALNEQFF. Written as DNA, the CDR3 is TGCAGTGCTAGAGATCGGAGGGCTCTCAATGAGCAGTTCTTC. V gene TRBV20-1 combines with J gene TRBJ2-1; tentative D call: TRBD2 (6 bases). The CDR3 is made up of 14 amino acids. The germline V and J ends were trimmed by 0 bases and 6 bases, with 12 bases remaining between them. CDR1 is DFQATT and CDR2 is SNEGSKA in the germline V gene (reference sequence).

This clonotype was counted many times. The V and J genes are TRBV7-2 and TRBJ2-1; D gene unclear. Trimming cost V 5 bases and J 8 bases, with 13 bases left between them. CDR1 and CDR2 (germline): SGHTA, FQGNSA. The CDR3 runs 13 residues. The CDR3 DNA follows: TGTGCCAGCAGCCTTGGACCGGACGATGAGCAGTTCTTC. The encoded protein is CASSLGPDDEQFF. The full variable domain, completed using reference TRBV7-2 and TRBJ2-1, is GAGVSQSPSNKVTEKGKDVELRCDPISGHTALYWYRQSLGQGLEFLIYFQGNSAPDKSGLPSDRFSAERTGGSVSTLTIQRTQQEDSAVYLCASSLGPDDEQFFGPGTRLTVL.

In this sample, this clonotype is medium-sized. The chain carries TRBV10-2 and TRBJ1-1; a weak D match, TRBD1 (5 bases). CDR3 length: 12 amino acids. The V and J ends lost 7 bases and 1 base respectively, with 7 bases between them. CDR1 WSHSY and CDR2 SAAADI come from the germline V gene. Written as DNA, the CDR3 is TGCGCCAGCACAGGGCGGAACACTGAAGCTTTCTTT. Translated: CASTGRNTEAFF.

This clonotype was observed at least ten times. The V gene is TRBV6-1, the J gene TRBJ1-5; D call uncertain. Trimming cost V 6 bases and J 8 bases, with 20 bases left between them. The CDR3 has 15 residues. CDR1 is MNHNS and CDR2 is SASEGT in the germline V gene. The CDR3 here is CASSTGSFSMEPQHF. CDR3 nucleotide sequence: TGTGCCAGCAGCACCGGGTCCTTCTCAATGGAGCCCCAGCATTTT.

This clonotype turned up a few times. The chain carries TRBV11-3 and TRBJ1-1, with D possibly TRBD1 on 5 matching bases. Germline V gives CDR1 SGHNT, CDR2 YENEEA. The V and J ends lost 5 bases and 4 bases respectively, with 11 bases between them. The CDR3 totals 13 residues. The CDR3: CASSPEGITEAFF. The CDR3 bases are TGTGCCAGCAGCCCCGAGGGGATCACTGAAGCTTTCTTT. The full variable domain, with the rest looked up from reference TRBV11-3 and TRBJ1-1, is EAGVVQSPRYKIIEKKQPVAFWCNPISGHNTLYWYLQNLGQGPELLIRYENEEAVDDSQLPKDRFSAERLKGVDSTLKIQPAELGDSAVYLCASSPEGITEAFFGQGTRLTVV.

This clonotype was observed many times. The CDR3 region has the DNA TGCGCCAGCAGTGAAGGAATGAACACTGAAGCTTTCTTT. Amino acids: CASSEGMNTEAFF. The chain is built from TRBV10-1 and TRBJ1-1; D ambiguous. Germline V CDR1 and CDR2: WNHNN, SYGVQD (reference sequence). The CDR3 has 13 residues. Deletions cut 3 bases from V and 0 bases from J, with 5 bases between.

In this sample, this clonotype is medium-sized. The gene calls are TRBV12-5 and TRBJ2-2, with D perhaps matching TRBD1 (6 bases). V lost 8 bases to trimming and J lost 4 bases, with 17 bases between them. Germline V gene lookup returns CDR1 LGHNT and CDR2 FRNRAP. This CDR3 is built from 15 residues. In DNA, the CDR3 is TGTGCTAGTATGGGGAACAGGGAGTTCACCGGGGAGCTGTTTTTT. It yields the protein CASMGNREFTGELFF.

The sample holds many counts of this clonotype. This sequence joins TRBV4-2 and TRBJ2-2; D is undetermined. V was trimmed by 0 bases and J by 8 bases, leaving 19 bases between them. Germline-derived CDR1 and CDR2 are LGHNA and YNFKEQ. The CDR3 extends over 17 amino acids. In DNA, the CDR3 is TGTGCCAGCAGCCAAGATTTCAAGGCTGAGGTTCCGGGGGAGCTGTTTTTT. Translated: CASSQDFKAEVPGELFF.

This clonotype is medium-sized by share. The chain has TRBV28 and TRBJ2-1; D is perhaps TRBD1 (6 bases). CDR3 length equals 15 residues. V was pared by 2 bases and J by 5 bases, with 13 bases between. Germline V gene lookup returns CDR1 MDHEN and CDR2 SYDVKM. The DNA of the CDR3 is TGTGCCAGCAGTTTACCAGCACAGGGAAACAATGAGCAGTTCTTC. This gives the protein CASSLPAQGNNEQFF.

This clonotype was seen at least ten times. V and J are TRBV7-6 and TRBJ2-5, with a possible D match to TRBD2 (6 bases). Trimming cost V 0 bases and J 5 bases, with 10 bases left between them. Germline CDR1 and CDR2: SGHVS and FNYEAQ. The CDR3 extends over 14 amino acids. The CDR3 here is CASSLAGRSETQYF. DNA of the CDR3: TGTGCCAGCAGCTTAGCAGGGAGGTCGGAGACCCAGTACTTC.

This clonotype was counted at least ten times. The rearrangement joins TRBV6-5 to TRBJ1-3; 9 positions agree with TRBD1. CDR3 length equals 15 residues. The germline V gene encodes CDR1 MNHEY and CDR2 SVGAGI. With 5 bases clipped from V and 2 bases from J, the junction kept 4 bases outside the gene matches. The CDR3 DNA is TGTGCCAGCAGTACAACAGGGGGCGCTGGAAACACCATATATTTT. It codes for CASSTTGGAGNTIYF.

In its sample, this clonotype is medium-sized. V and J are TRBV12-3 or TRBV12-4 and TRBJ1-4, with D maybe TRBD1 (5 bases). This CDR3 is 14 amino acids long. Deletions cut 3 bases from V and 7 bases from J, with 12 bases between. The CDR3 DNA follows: TGTGCCAGCAGTTTTGAGGGGAGGGTTGAAAAACTGTTTTTT. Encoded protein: CASSFEGRVEKLFF.

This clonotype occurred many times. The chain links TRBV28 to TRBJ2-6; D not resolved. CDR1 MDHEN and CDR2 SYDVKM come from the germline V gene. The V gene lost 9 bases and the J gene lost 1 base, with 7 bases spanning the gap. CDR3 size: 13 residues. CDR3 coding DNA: TGTGCCAGTCTTTTTTCTGGGGCCAACGTCCTGACTTTC. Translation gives CASLFSGANVLTF.

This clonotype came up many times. The CDR3 DNA sequence: TGTGCCAGCAGTTACTCGACCGGTGGGCAAGAGACCCAGTACTTC. Protein product: CASSYSTGGQETQYF. This rearrangement joins TRBV6-5 to TRBJ2-5, with no clear D. Trimming removed 0 bases from V and 2 bases from J, with 10 bases in between. CDR1 and CDR2 (germline): MNHEY, SVGAGI. The CDR3 consists of 15 residues.

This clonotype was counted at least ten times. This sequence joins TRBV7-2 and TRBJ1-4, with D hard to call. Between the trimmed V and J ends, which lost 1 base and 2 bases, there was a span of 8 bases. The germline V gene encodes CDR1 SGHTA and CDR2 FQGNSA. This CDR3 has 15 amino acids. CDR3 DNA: TGTGCCAGCAGCTTAGTTCTGGTCACTAATGAAAAACTGTTTTTT. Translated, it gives CASSLVLVTNEKLFF. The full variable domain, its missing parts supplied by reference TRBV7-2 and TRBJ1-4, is GAGVSQSPSNKVTEKGKDVELRCDPISGHTALYWYRQSLGQGLEFLIYFQGNSAPDKSGLPSDRFSAERTGGSVSTLTIQRTQQEDSAVYLCASSLVLVTNEKLFFGSGTQLSVL.

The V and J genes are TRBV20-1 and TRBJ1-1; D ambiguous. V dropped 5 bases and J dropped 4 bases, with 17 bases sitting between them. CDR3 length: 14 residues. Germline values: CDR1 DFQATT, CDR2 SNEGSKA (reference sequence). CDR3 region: CSAGPYKRITEAFF. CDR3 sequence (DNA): TGCAGTGCTGGACCCTATAAAAGGATCACTGAAGCTTTCTTT.

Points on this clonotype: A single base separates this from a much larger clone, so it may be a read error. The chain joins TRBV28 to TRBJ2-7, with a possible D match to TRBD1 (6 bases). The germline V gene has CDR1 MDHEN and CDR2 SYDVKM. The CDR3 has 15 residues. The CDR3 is CASSPYRATSYDQYF. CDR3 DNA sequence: TGTGCCAGCAGTCCTTACAGGGCCACCTCCTACGACCAGTACTTC.